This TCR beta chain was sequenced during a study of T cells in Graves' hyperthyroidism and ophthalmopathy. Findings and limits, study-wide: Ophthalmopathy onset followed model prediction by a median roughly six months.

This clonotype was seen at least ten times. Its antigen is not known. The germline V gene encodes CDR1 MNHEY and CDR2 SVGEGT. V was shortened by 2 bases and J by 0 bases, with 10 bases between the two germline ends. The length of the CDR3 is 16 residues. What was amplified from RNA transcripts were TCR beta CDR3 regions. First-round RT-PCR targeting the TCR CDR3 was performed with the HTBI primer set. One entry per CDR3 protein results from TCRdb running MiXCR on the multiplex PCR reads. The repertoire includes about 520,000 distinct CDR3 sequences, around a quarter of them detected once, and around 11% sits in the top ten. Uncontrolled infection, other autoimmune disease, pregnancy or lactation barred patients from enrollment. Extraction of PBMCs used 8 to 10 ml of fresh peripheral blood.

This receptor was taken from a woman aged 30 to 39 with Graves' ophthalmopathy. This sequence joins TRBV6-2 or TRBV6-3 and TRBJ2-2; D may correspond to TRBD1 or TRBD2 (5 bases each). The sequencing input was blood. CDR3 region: CASSYGGRANTGELFF. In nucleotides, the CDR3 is TGTGCCAGCAGTTACGGGGGACGGGCGAACACCGGGGAGCTGTTTTTT.